The next 22 T cell receptor beta chains were all read from a single sample in a study of regulatory T cells in long-lasting Graves disease. Time point of the sample: newly diagnosed GD, antithyroid drugs for less than 3 months. The TCR library was made from RNA extracted from PBMCs. Researchers made TCR beta libraries by using iRepertoire HTBI primers and running Arm-PCR on CDR3 regions. From the multiplex PCR reads, TCRdb called clonotypes with MiXCR, one entry per CDR3 protein. The sample contains over 350,000 distinct CDR3 sequences, 15% of which appear only once. These data also formed part of another study, on T cells in Graves' hyperthyroidism and ophthalmopathy.

Sequenced here: peripheral blood mononuclear cells (PBMCs), sampled at new diagnosis, from a patient treated with antithyroid drugs. These receptors came from a woman aged 40 to 50 with Graves disease.

With regard to this clonotype: With a much larger clone just one base away, this may be a read error. V usage is TRBV7-2 and J usage is TRBJ1-6; 7 bases match TRBD1. V shed 5 bases and J 6 bases; nucleotides not matched to a gene: 4. CDR3 length: 14 amino acids. Germline V gene lookup returns CDR1 SGHTA and CDR2 FQGNSA. DNA for the CDR3: TGTGCCAGCAGCACGGGACAGACTAATTCACCCCTCCACTTT. Protein product: CASSTGQTNSPLHF.

This clonotype was observed many times. J is TRBJ1-2 and V is TRBV6-1, with D possibly matching TRBD1 (5 bases). Germline V gene data show CDR1 as MNHNS and CDR2 as SASEGT. This CDR3 has 18 amino acids. Trimming took off 6 bases at V and 1 base at J, with 24 bases between the two ends. The CDR3 loop reads CASRTGGQGGRHNYGYTF. The DNA of the CDR3 is TGTGCCAGCAGGACTGGAGGCCAGGGCGGCCGCCATAACTATGGCTACACCTTC.

The chain couples TRBV29-1 to TRBJ2-1; the D gene is possibly TRBD1 (7 bases). Between the trimmed V and J ends, which lost 6 bases and 6 bases, there was a span of 27 bases. Germline values: CDR1 SQVTM, CDR2 ANQGSEA. There are 17 residues in the CDR3. CDR3 residues: CSVAGGLGLLFGNEQFF. As DNA, the CDR3 is TGCAGCGTCGCAGGGGGGTTGGGACTTCTCTTTGGCAATGAGCAGTTCTTC.

This clonotype was seen many times. V and J are TRBV7-9 and TRBJ1-1; D gene uncertain. The CDR3 is 13 residues long. In germline, CDR1 is SEHNR, CDR2 FQNEAQ (reference sequence). V was cut by 1 base and J by 4 bases, with 7 bases left in between. CDR3 protein: CASSLDPGTEAFF. The CDR3 DNA is TGTGCCAGCAGCTTAGACCCGGGCACTGAAGCTTTCTTT.

This clonotype was seen many times. The chain couples TRBV2 to TRBJ2-7, with D possibly TRBD1 on 5 matching bases. CDR3 size: 11 residues. CDR1 is SNHLY and CDR2 is FYNNEI in the germline V gene. V was cut by 6 bases and J by 4 bases, with 7 bases left in between. CDR3 residues: CASRGLYEQYF. As DNA, the CDR3 is TGTGCCAGCAGGGGGCTATACGAGCAGTACTTC.

Only a few counts were recorded for this clonotype. The rearrangement uses TRBV19 and TRBJ1-2; 9 bases fit TRBD1. Germline-derived CDR1 and CDR2 are LNHDA and SQIVND (reference sequence). This CDR3 is built from 13 residues. Trimming at V came to 5 bases and at J to 6 bases, leaving 4 bases not matched to a gene. The CDR3 nucleotides are TGTGCCAGTAGTCCGACAGGGGGGGATGGCTACACCTTC. Translating gives CASSPTGGDGYTF.

The sample holds many counts of this clonotype. The J gene is TRBJ2-1, the V gene TRBV7-3; 13 positions agree with TRBD2. CDR3 length: 19 residues. CDR1 SGHTA and CDR2 FQGTGA come from the germline V gene. J gave up 6 bases and V 5 bases, and 16 bases lay outside the gene matches. The CDR3 nucleotides are TGTGCCAGCAGCCCCGGGGCGGGACTAGCGGGGACTTATCGCAATGAGCAGTTCTTC. It encodes CASSPGAGLAGTYRNEQFF. Complete variable domain (other parts from reference TRBV7-3 and TRBJ2-1): GAGVSQTPSNKVTEKGKYVELRCDPISGHTALYWYRQSLGQGPEFLIYFQGTGAADDSGLPNDRFFAVRPEGSVSTLKIQRTERGDSAVYLCASSPGAGLAGTYRNEQFFGPGTRLTVL.

This clonotype was seen at least ten times. V is TRBV28 and J is TRBJ2-1; TRBD1 matches 11 bases. Germline loops: CDR1 MDHEN, CDR2 SYDVKM. This CDR3 has 15 residues. The ends lost 3 bases at V and 8 bases at J; junction bases unmatched: 6. This CDR3 is CASSLGGQGADEQFF. The CDR3 DNA reads as TGTGCCAGCAGTTTGGGAGGACAGGGGGCCGATGAGCAGTTCTTC.

This clonotype was recorded many times. The rearrangement links TRBV27 to TRBJ1-1, with D possibly matching TRBD1 (5 bases). This CDR3 has 14 residues. Trimming left V 5 bases short and J 4 bases short, with 14 bases between. Germline CDR1 and CDR2: MNHEY and SMNVEV (reference sequence). The CDR3 DNA is TGTGCCAGCAGTGTAGGCCAGGGTGTCACTGAAGCTTTCTTT. Translation gives CASSVGQGVTEAFF.

Comments on this clonotype: Compared with germline, one end of the junction differs, possibly owing to a read error. The chain recombines TRBV5-6 with TRBJ2-5, with TRBD2 identical over 10 bases. The CDR3 is 15 amino acids. Germline CDR1 and CDR2: SGHDT and YYEEEE. CDR3 residues: CASSVGLADQETRYF. CDR3 in DNA: TGTGCCAGCAGCGTCGGACTAGCGGACCAAGAGACCCGGTACTTC.

The chain carries TRBV15 and TRBJ1-5; no definite D call. Germline CDR1 and CDR2: LNHNV and YYDKDF (reference sequence). This CDR3 has 14 amino acids. Trimming shortened V by 0 bases and J by 7 bases, and 10 bases separated the two germline ends. The CDR3 bases are TGTGCCACCAGCAGAGATCGCTGGGAACAGCCCCAGCATTTT. Amino acids: CATSRDRWEQPQHF. Looking up the rest from reference TRBV15 and TRBJ1-5 gives the full variable domain: DAMVIQNPRYQVTQFGKPVTLSCSQTLNHNVMYWYQQKSSQAPKLLFHYYDKDFNNEADTPDNFQSRRPNTSFCFLDIRSPGLGDTAMYLCATSRDRWEQPQHFGDGTRLSIL.

This clonotype was seen only a few times. The gene calls are TRBV6-1 and TRBJ2-1, with 12 bases that match TRBD1. J lost 4 bases, V lost 4 bases, and 5 bases had no gene match. The CDR3 totals 16 residues. Germline-derived CDR1 and CDR2 are MNHNS and SASEGT. CDR3 in DNA: TGTGCCAGCAGTGGCCGGGACAGGGGGCCTTACAATGAGCAGTTCTTC. This gives the protein CASSGRDRGPYNEQFF.

V gene TRBV10-3 combines with J gene TRBJ2-1; D is possibly TRBD2 (6 bases). V lost 1 base to trimming and J lost 8 bases, with 21 bases between them. Germline CDR1 is ENHRY and CDR2 is SYGVKD. CDR3 length equals 17 residues. CDR3 protein: CAISEFYLAPRRDEQFF. CDR3 sequence (DNA): TGTGCCATCAGTGAGTTTTATTTAGCCCCAAGGAGGGATGAGCAGTTCTTC.

The rearrangement joins TRBV28 to TRBJ1-2; TRBD1 is a possible D gene (6 bases). The germline gives CDR1 MDHEN, CDR2 SYDVKM. With 6 bases removed from V and 6 bases from J, the gap between germline ends came to 17 bases. The CDR3 sequence is 14 residues long. CDR3 loop: CASSPGQTSHGYTF. The CDR3, as DNA: TGTGCCAGCAGCCCAGGACAGACTAGCCATGGCTACACCTTC.

This clonotype has only a few counts. V usage is TRBV19 and J usage is TRBJ2-5, with TRBD2 identical over 7 bases. The V gene's germline CDR1 is LNHDA and CDR2 SQIVND (reference sequence). With 3 bases clipped from V and 4 bases from J, the junction kept 8 bases outside the gene matches. CDR3 length equals 15 residues. CDR3 bases: TGTGCCAGTAGTATGGGAGGGGCAGGAGGAGAGACCCAGTACTTC. Translating gives CASSMGGAGGETQYF.

This clonotype appeared a few times. This chain joins TRBV9 and TRBJ1-1, with a weak D call TRBD1 (5 bases). V was clipped by 0 bases and J by 4 bases, with 13 bases between them. The germline CDR1 and CDR2 sequences are SGDLS and YYNGEE. This CDR3 is 15 amino acids long. The CDR3 protein is CASSVGQGYGTEAFF. CDR3 DNA sequence: TGTGCCAGCAGCGTAGGGCAGGGCTATGGCACTGAAGCTTTCTTT.

This clonotype showed up many times. The V gene is TRBV2, the J gene TRBJ2-3, with 14 bases identical to TRBD2. The CDR3 consists of 18 residues. Germline CDR1 is SNHLY and CDR2 is FYNNEI. After removal of 4 bases from V and 5 bases from J, the junction contained 11 bases not matched to a gene. CDR3 nucleotide sequence: TGTGCCAGCAGTGGGGTCAGTGCGGGACTAGCGGGAGAAGATACGCAGTATTTT. Translation gives CASSGVSAGLAGEDTQYF.

This clonotype was counted a few times. The rearrangement links TRBV6-2 or TRBV6-3 to TRBJ2-7, with D perhaps being TRBD1 or TRBD2 (5 bases each). V was shortened by 6 bases and J by 5 bases, with 20 bases between the two germline ends. CDR1 and CDR2 from the germline V gene are MNHEY and SVGEGT. This CDR3 contains 15 residues. The CDR3 nucleotides read TGTGCCAGCAGCAGAGCCGTCGGGGCAAAGAACGAGCAGTACTTC. It translates to CASSRAVGAKNEQYF.

Only a few counts were recorded for this clonotype. The chain is built from TRBV4-1 and TRBJ2-3, with D unresolved. The CDR3 sequence is 16 residues long. Germline lookup yields CDR1 MGHRA and CDR2 YSYEKL. V dropped 1 base and J dropped 0 bases, with 11 bases sitting between them. The CDR3 coding sequence is TGCGCCAGCAGCCAAGGGACGGTCCCTAGCACAGATACGCAGTATTTT. Translated, it gives CASSQGTVPSTDTQYF.

Regarding this clonotype: A much bigger clone sits one base away, suggesting this may be a read error. The gene calls are TRBV28 and TRBJ1-5; 9 positions match TRBD1. Germline CDR1 MDHEN, CDR2 SYDVKM. This CDR3 is built from 15 residues. Trimming at V came to 5 bases and at J to 4 bases, leaving 6 bases not matched to a gene. The CDR3 sequence is CASSDPTGGNQPQHF. CDR3 bases: TGTGCCAGCAGTGACCCGACAGGGGGAAATCAGCCCCAGCATTTT.

The rearrangement uses TRBV5-1 and TRBJ1-5; D is undetermined. The V gene's germline CDR1 is SGHRS and CDR2 YFSETQ. V was pared by 0 bases and J by 6 bases, with 13 bases between. The CDR3 runs to 15 residues. The DNA of the CDR3 is TGCGCCAGCAGCTTGGGTGCCCTAGAGGGTCAGCCCCAGCATTTT. Residues: CASSLGALEGQPQHF.

This clonotype has at least ten counts. V and J are TRBV6-1 and TRBJ2-5; D assignment may be TRBD1 or TRBD2 (5 bases each). V was cut by 6 bases and J by 4 bases, with 21 bases left in between. Germline V CDR1 and CDR2: MNHNS, SASEGT. CDR3 length: 16 amino acids. CDR3 sequence: CASRSGTSLSLETQYF. CDR3 in DNA: TGTGCCAGCAGATCCGGGACCTCCTTATCCCTAGAGACCCAGTACTTC.